Listed here is a single TCR beta chain. This sample stems from a study of T cell changes during pregnancy in multiple sclerosis. Some clones are missing from TCRdb's copy, which holds only in-frame ones; the method was immunoSEQ multiplex PCR. The data show some 60,000 clones, about 94% seen once. V lost 5 bases to trimming and J lost 14 bases; unmatched junction nucleotides: 14. In germline, CDR1 is LNHDA, CDR2 SQIVND (reference sequence). The CDR3 is 13 residues long. V gene TRBV19 combines with J gene TRBJ1-2; 7 bases match TRBD1. The specimen comprised CD4+ T cells from peripheral blood mononuclear cells, sampled before pregnancy. This clonotype was sampled from a female donor with multiple sclerosis, enrolled in a pregnancy study. The CDR3 coding sequence is TGTGCCAGTAGTCTGGGACAGAGGGGCTACAGAACCTTC. This translates into CASSLGQRGYRTF.